Listed below are T cell receptor beta chains from one sample, sequenced in a study of blood T cells in healthy people across ages. In TCRdb, the 5' RACE reads were re-called with MiXCR into one record per CDR3 protein. Counted here are fewer than 1.5 million distinct CDR3 sequences, around two fifths occurring once; the ten biggest clones make up less than 8%. Sequencing was done on a sample of blood. The receptors come from a woman younger than 30 in good health. Both conserved end residues are part of each CDR3. Fields, in order: CDR3 length, D gene, V gene, J gene, clone size, CDR3 DNA, CDR3 protein. A D gene is named only where the DNA matches it firmly. Size values are once, few and many counts, or a class for expanded clones, and some rows have none.

cdr3_length: 17; d_call: .; v_call: TRBV7-9; j_call: TRBJ2-3; clone_size: few; cdr3_nt: TGTGCCAGCAGCTTAGCGGGGTCCGGGACCTCCACAGATACGCAGTATTTT; cdr3_aa: CASSLAGSGTSTDTQYF
cdr3_length: 16; d_call: .; v_call: TRBV2; j_call: TRBJ2-7; clone_size: .; cdr3_nt: TGTGCCAGCAGTTTGACGGTAAGCCTTGGAGCGCCCGAGCAGTACTTC; cdr3_aa: CASSLTVSLGAPEQYF
cdr3_length: 13; d_call: .; v_call: TRBV20-1; j_call: TRBJ2-1; clone_size: few; cdr3_nt: TGCAGTGCTAGCAGGGGCCTCGGCAATGAGCAGTTCTTC; cdr3_aa: CSASRGLGNEQFF
cdr3_length: 15; d_call: TRBD2; v_call: TRBV30; j_call: TRBJ2-1; clone_size: few; cdr3_nt: TGTGCCTGGAGCTCTAGCGGGAGCTCCTACAATGAGCAGTTCTTC; cdr3_aa: CAWSSSGSSYNEQFF
cdr3_length: 16; d_call: TRBD2; v_call: TRBV28; j_call: TRBJ2-1; clone_size: .; cdr3_nt: TGTGCCAGCAGTTCCCCGGGACTAGCGGGAGAAGGTGAGCAGTTCTTC; cdr3_aa: CASSSPGLAGEGEQFF
cdr3_length: 12; d_call: .; v_call: TRBV3-1; j_call: TRBJ1-2; clone_size: .; cdr3_nt: TGTGCCAGCAGCCAAGTGGAGGGTGGCTACACCTTC; cdr3_aa: CASSQVEGGYTF
cdr3_length: 16; d_call: TRBD2; v_call: TRBV15; j_call: TRBJ2-1; clone_size: .; cdr3_nt: TGTGCCAGCAGCTTAGCGGCGGGGGGGGAGTGGAATGAGCAGTTCTTC; cdr3_aa: CASSLAAGGEWNEQFF
cdr3_length: 12; d_call: .; v_call: TRBV10-3; j_call: TRBJ1-2; clone_size: .; cdr3_nt: TGTGCCACGGCAGCGGTGACCTATGGCTACACCTTC; cdr3_aa: CATAAVTYGYTF
cdr3_length: 14; d_call: .; v_call: TRBV4-2; j_call: TRBJ2-5; clone_size: few; cdr3_nt: TGTGCCAGCAGCCAAGAAGTCTCGGGAGAGACCCAGTACTTC; cdr3_aa: CASSQEVSGETQYF
cdr3_length: 18; d_call: TRBD2; v_call: TRBV11-2; j_call: TRBJ2-3; clone_size: few; cdr3_nt: TGTGCCAGCAGCCATGGGACTAGCGGGGATGCTAGCACAGATACGCAGTATTTT; cdr3_aa: CASSHGTSGDASTDTQYF
cdr3_length: 15; d_call: .; v_call: TRBV10-3; j_call: TRBJ2-2; clone_size: .; cdr3_nt: TGTGCCATCAGCGACGGACAGTCGAACACCGGGGAGCTGTTTTTT; cdr3_aa: CAISDGQSNTGELFF
cdr3_length: 15; d_call: .; v_call: TRBV21-1; j_call: TRBJ2-7; clone_size: many; cdr3_nt: TGTGCCAGCAGCAAAGATTGGGAGGGCTCCTACGAGCAGTACTTC; cdr3_aa: CASSKDWEGSYEQYF
cdr3_length: 13; d_call: .; v_call: TRBV7-9; j_call: TRBJ1-1; clone_size: .; cdr3_nt: TGTGCCAGCAGCGAAGGGGTTTCCCCTGAAGCTTTCTTT; cdr3_aa: CASSEGVSPEAFF
cdr3_length: 17; d_call: TRBD2; v_call: TRBV7-2; j_call: TRBJ2-7; clone_size: .; cdr3_nt: TGTGCCAGCAGCTTAGGAGTAGCGGGGCGCGCTATCCACGAACAGTACTTC; cdr3_aa: CASSLGVAGRAIHEQYF
cdr3_length: 11; d_call: .; v_call: TRBV24-1; j_call: TRBJ2-1; clone_size: few; cdr3_nt: TGTGCCACCGGACTCGTCAATGAGCAGTTCTTC; cdr3_aa: CATGLVNEQFF
cdr3_length: 18; d_call: .; v_call: TRBV27; j_call: TRBJ2-3; clone_size: .; cdr3_nt: TGTGCCAGCAGACTCAGGGCCCACCAGACGGCCAGCACAGATACGCAGTATTTT; cdr3_aa: CASRLRAHQTASTDTQYF
cdr3_length: 14; d_call: .; v_call: TRBV5-1; j_call: TRBJ2-3; clone_size: .; cdr3_nt: TGCGCCAGCAGATACATGGTGGACACAGATACGCGGTATTTT; cdr3_aa: CASRYMVDTDTRYF
cdr3_length: 15; d_call: .; v_call: TRBV9; j_call: TRBJ2-3; clone_size: .; cdr3_nt: TGTGCCAGCAGCGTCGGGACCAACAGCGGGGATACGCAGTATTTT; cdr3_aa: CASSVGTNSGDTQYF
cdr3_length: 15; d_call: .; v_call: TRBV7-9; j_call: TRBJ1-1; clone_size: few; cdr3_nt: TGTGCCAGCAGCTTAGCAGTTTATATGAACACTGAAGCTTTCTTT; cdr3_aa: CASSLAVYMNTEAFF
cdr3_length: 17; d_call: TRBD2; v_call: TRBV12-3/TRBV12-4; j_call: TRBJ2-1; clone_size: few; cdr3_nt: TGTGCCAGCAGTAGCCCTCGGGGGGAGAGCTCCTACAATGAGCAGTTCTTC; cdr3_aa: CASSSPRGESSYNEQFF
cdr3_length: 16; d_call: .; v_call: TRBV4-1; j_call: TRBJ2-2; clone_size: few; cdr3_nt: TGCGCCAGCAGCCAAGATCGAGACCAACAGATGAGGGAGTTGTTTTTT; cdr3_aa: CASSQDRDQQMRELFF
cdr3_length: 13; d_call: .; v_call: TRBV2; j_call: TRBJ1-4; clone_size: few; cdr3_nt: TGTGCCAGCTTCGGACAGTTTGAAGAAAAACTGTTTTTT; cdr3_aa: CASFGQFEEKLFF
cdr3_length: 15; d_call: TRBD1; v_call: TRBV11-2; j_call: TRBJ2-7; clone_size: few; cdr3_nt: TGTGCCAGCAGCTCCATACAGGGGGGAGGTAAAGAGCAGTACTTC; cdr3_aa: CASSSIQGGGKEQYF
cdr3_length: 17; d_call: TRBD2; v_call: TRBV29-1; j_call: TRBJ2-3; clone_size: few; cdr3_nt: TGCAGCGCTGTACCGGGACTAGCGGGAGGATACACAGATACGCAGTATTTT; cdr3_aa: CSAVPGLAGGYTDTQYF
cdr3_length: 13; d_call: .; v_call: TRBV6-1; j_call: TRBJ2-7; clone_size: .; cdr3_nt: TGTGCCAGCAGTGTGGACGAGGTCGCCGAGCAGTACTTC; cdr3_aa: CASSVDEVAEQYF
cdr3_length: 15; d_call: TRBD1; v_call: TRBV3-1; j_call: TRBJ1-1; clone_size: few; cdr3_nt: TGTGCCAGCAGCCACCGACAGGGCCTGAACACTGAAGCTTTCTTT; cdr3_aa: CASSHRQGLNTEAFF
cdr3_length: 14; d_call: .; v_call: TRBV12-3/TRBV12-4; j_call: TRBJ1-1; clone_size: .; cdr3_nt: TGTGCCAGCAGTGGGGGACGGGAGTACACTGAAGCTTTCTTT; cdr3_aa: CASSGGREYTEAFF
cdr3_length: 15; d_call: .; v_call: TRBV20-1; j_call: TRBJ1-6; clone_size: .; cdr3_nt: TGCAGTGCTAAATTCTTAGACGCCTATAATTCACCCCTCCACTTT; cdr3_aa: CSAKFLDAYNSPLHF
cdr3_length: 24; d_call: TRBD2; v_call: TRBV12-3/TRBV12-4; j_call: TRBJ2-7; clone_size: .; cdr3_nt: TGTGCCAGCAGTTTAGATCCCTATCTGGGTGTGTGGACTAGCGGGGGGAGTCGGTACAATGAGCAGTACTTC; cdr3_aa: CASSLDPYLGVWTSGGSRYNEQYF
cdr3_length: 13; d_call: .; v_call: TRBV2; j_call: TRBJ1-1; clone_size: .; cdr3_nt: TGTGCCAGCAGAGGGGGGTTGAACACTGAAGCTTTCTTT; cdr3_aa: CASRGGLNTEAFF
cdr3_length: 15; d_call: TRBD2; v_call: TRBV27; j_call: TRBJ2-7; clone_size: .; cdr3_nt: TGTGCCACCTCGTTTGGTCTAGCGGACTCCTACGAGCAGTACTTC; cdr3_aa: CATSFGLADSYEQYF
cdr3_length: 16; d_call: TRBD2; v_call: TRBV20-1; j_call: TRBJ2-3; clone_size: .; cdr3_nt: TGCAGTGCTAGAGTTATACGGGAGGGCCGCACAGATACGCAGTATTTT; cdr3_aa: CSARVIREGRTDTQYF
cdr3_length: 15; d_call: TRBD2; v_call: TRBV4-1; j_call: TRBJ2-7; clone_size: .; cdr3_nt: TGCGCCAGCAGCTCCGGGGGTAGCGGGAACTACGAGCAGTACTTC; cdr3_aa: CASSSGGSGNYEQYF
cdr3_length: 13; d_call: .; v_call: TRBV7-2; j_call: TRBJ2-7; clone_size: .; cdr3_nt: TGTGCCAGCAGCTTAAACGACGGCTACGAGCAGTACTTC; cdr3_aa: CASSLNDGYEQYF
cdr3_length: 13; d_call: .; v_call: TRBV24-1; j_call: TRBJ2-3; clone_size: .; cdr3_nt: TGTGCCACCAGTGGTTCAACAGATCGGTCACAGTATTTT; cdr3_aa: CATSGSTDRSQYF
cdr3_length: 15; d_call: TRBD1; v_call: TRBV7-2; j_call: TRBJ1-5; clone_size: few; cdr3_nt: TGTGCCAGCAGCCGGGGGACAGTTAGCAATCAGCCCCAGCATTTT; cdr3_aa: CASSRGTVSNQPQHF
cdr3_length: 13; d_call: .; v_call: TRBV24-1; j_call: TRBJ2-7; clone_size: .; cdr3_nt: TGTGCCACCAGTGAGTTTGGGGGCAGTGAGCAGTACTTC; cdr3_aa: CATSEFGGSEQYF
cdr3_length: 12; d_call: .; v_call: TRBV5-1; j_call: TRBJ2-3; clone_size: few; cdr3_nt: TGCGCCAGCAGCGCAGAAAGCGGAGTAAAGTATTTT; cdr3_aa: CASSAESGVKYF
cdr3_length: 15; d_call: TRBD2; v_call: TRBV27; j_call: TRBJ2-7; clone_size: many; cdr3_nt: TGTGCCAGCAGCTTGCTAGCGGGGAGCTCCTACGAGCAGTACTTC; cdr3_aa: CASSLLAGSSYEQYF
cdr3_length: 16; d_call: TRBD2; v_call: TRBV7-2; j_call: TRBJ2-2; clone_size: few; cdr3_nt: TGTGCCAGCAGACGGACTAGCGGGAGTGCGACCGGGGAGCTGTTTTTT; cdr3_aa: CASRRTSGSATGELFF
cdr3_length: 16; d_call: TRBD2; v_call: TRBV20-1; j_call: TRBJ2-1; clone_size: .; cdr3_nt: TGCAGTGCTAGAGAAGAAGCGGGGGCCAAACCCAATGAGCAGTTCTTC; cdr3_aa: CSAREEAGAKPNEQFF
cdr3_length: 13; d_call: .; v_call: TRBV11-2; j_call: TRBJ2-1; clone_size: many; cdr3_nt: TGTGCCAGCAGCTTAAATCTCTACAATGAGCAGTTCTTC; cdr3_aa: CASSLNLYNEQFF
cdr3_length: 15; d_call: .; v_call: TRBV2; j_call: TRBJ1-4; clone_size: few; cdr3_nt: TGTGCCAGCAGCGGCCTGGGGGGCACTAATGAAAAACTGTTTTTT; cdr3_aa: CASSGLGGTNEKLFF
cdr3_length: 12; d_call: .; v_call: TRBV5-1; j_call: TRBJ2-2; clone_size: .; cdr3_nt: TGCGCCAGCTTTTCAGTTGATCGGGAGCTGTTTTTT; cdr3_aa: CASFSVDRELFF
cdr3_length: 16; d_call: TRBD1; v_call: TRBV28; j_call: TRBJ2-3; clone_size: few; cdr3_nt: TGTGCCAGCAGTTCTAGGGGACAGGATAGCACAGATACGCAGTATTTT; cdr3_aa: CASSSRGQDSTDTQYF
cdr3_length: 14; d_call: .; v_call: TRBV4-1; j_call: TRBJ2-3; clone_size: .; cdr3_nt: TGCGCCAGCAGCCCGGTCGACCCCACAGATACGCAGTATTTT; cdr3_aa: CASSPVDPTDTQYF
cdr3_length: 13; d_call: .; v_call: TRBV30; j_call: TRBJ1-2; clone_size: .; cdr3_nt: TGCGCCTGGAGTGTAACCCAGATCTATGGCTACACCTTC; cdr3_aa: CAWSVTQIYGYTF
cdr3_length: 17; d_call: TRBD2; v_call: TRBV12-3/TRBV12-4; j_call: TRBJ2-3; clone_size: .; cdr3_nt: TGTGCCAGCAGTTTGTGGCTAGCGGGAGGGTCGGCAGATACGCAGTATTTT; cdr3_aa: CASSLWLAGGSADTQYF
cdr3_length: 19; d_call: TRBD2; v_call: TRBV4-2; j_call: TRBJ2-5; clone_size: .; cdr3_nt: TGTGCCAGCAGCCAAGTAGGATTCGTGGATAGCGGGAGGGCGAAGACCCAGTACTTC; cdr3_aa: CASSQVGFVDSGRAKTQYF
cdr3_length: 14; d_call: .; v_call: TRBV11-2; j_call: TRBJ2-3; clone_size: few; cdr3_nt: TGTGCCAGCAGCTCTAGCACCTTCACAGATACGCAGTATTTT; cdr3_aa: CASSSSTFTDTQYF
cdr3_length: 13; d_call: .; v_call: TRBV7-9; j_call: TRBJ1-5; clone_size: few; cdr3_nt: TGTGCCAGCAGCTTAGGACACAATCAACCCCAGCATTTT; cdr3_aa: CASSLGHNQPQHF
cdr3_length: 16; d_call: .; v_call: TRBV3-1; j_call: TRBJ2-7; clone_size: .; cdr3_nt: TGTGCCAGCAGCCAAGAGAATGTTTATCTAGCTCACGAGCAGTACTTC; cdr3_aa: CASSQENVYLAHEQYF
cdr3_length: 13; d_call: .; v_call: TRBV10-3; j_call: TRBJ1-5; clone_size: .; cdr3_nt: TGCCCCAATAAGGGGGGCCGCAATCAGCCCCAGCATTTT; cdr3_aa: CPNKGGRNQPQHF
cdr3_length: 14; d_call: .; v_call: TRBV6-6; j_call: TRBJ1-5; clone_size: .; cdr3_nt: TGTGCCAGCGGGACATACCTAGGCAATCAGCCCCAGCATTTT; cdr3_aa: CASGTYLGNQPQHF
cdr3_length: 14; d_call: .; v_call: TRBV12-3/TRBV12-4; j_call: TRBJ2-7; clone_size: .; cdr3_nt: TGTGCCAGCAGTTTCGCTCTAGCATCCTACGAGCAGTACTTC; cdr3_aa: CASSFALASYEQYF